This is a list of T cell receptor beta chains from one sample in a study of cytomegalovirus exposure and HLA in healthy donors. The assay was immunoSEQ multiplex PCR, and TCRdb's table has in-frame clones only and misses some. The sample consists of approximately 79,000 clones, around 77% of them appearing once. Sequenced input: PBMCs. These receptors originate from a woman aged 35 to 49 in good health and CMV-seropositive. CDR3s include the opening cysteine and the closing phenylalanine or tryptophan. D genes are given only for firm matches. Not all rows give a size; the values are once, few, many and, for expanded clones, a class.

d_call,j_call,clone_size,v_call,cdr3_nt,cdr3_aa
NA,TRBJ2-6,NA,TRBV29-1,TGCAGCGTTGGGGGGGTGACCTCTGGGGCCAACGTCCTGACTTTC,CSVGGVTSGANVLTF
NA,TRBJ2-3,NA,TRBV5-1,TGCGCCAGCAGCTTGGGCGGGGTGCAGTATTTT,CASSLGGVQYF
NA,TRBJ1-2,NA,TRBV11-2,TGTGCCAGCAGCTTAGAGGTAGACTATGGCTACACCTTC,CASSLEVDYGYTF
TRBD2,TRBJ2-7,NA,TRBV6-1,TGTGCCAGCAGTCACCTAGCGGGGGGGCCAGACGAGCAGTACTTC,CASSHLAGGPDEQYF
NA,TRBJ1-1,NA,TRBV7-9,TGTGCCAGCAGCTTGGGCGACGGGGTGAACACTGAAGCTTTCTTT,CASSLGDGVNTEAFF
NA,TRBJ1-3,once,TRBV5-1,TGCGCCAGCAGCTTGACAGCCTCTGGAAACACCATATATTTT,CASSLTASGNTIYF
TRBD2,TRBJ2-7,NA,TRBV27,TGTGCCAGCAGACAAGCGGGAGGGCCTGACGAGCAGTACTTC,CASRQAGGPDEQYF
NA,TRBJ2-5,NA,TRBV6-5,TGTGCCAGCAGCCAACTGACTAGATCAGAGACCCAGTACTTC,CASSQLTRSETQYF
TRBD1,TRBJ2-7,NA,TRBV6-5,TGTGCCAGCAGTTACTACAGGGGGAGCTCCTACGAGCAGTACTTC,CASSYYRGSSYEQYF
TRBD1,TRBJ2-3,NA,TRBV5-1,TGCGCCAGCAGCTTGGCAGGGGGCGCGGTAGATACGCAGTATTTT,CASSLAGGAVDTQYF
NA,TRBJ2-1,once,TRBV14,TGTGCCAGCAGCCAAGAGGTGGGGGCGAGTGCCAATGAGCAGTTCTTC,CASSQEVGASANEQFF
NA,TRBJ1-4,once,TRBV6-1,TGTGCCAGCAGTGAACGAGGAGGTACCGTAAAACTGTTTTTT,CASSERGGTVKLFF
NA,TRBJ1-1,NA,TRBV6-1,TGTGCCAGCAGCCCCGCCCTCACGGGAACTGAAGCTTTCTTT,CASSPALTGTEAFF
NA,TRBJ2-3,once,TRBV6-5,TGTGCCAGCAGTTTACTCGGGGAGAGCACAGATACGCAGTATTTT,CASSLLGESTDTQYF
TRBD2,TRBJ2-5,few,TRBV6-5,TGTGCCAGCAGTTACGGGGGACTAGCGGGAGAGACCCAGTACTTC,CASSYGGLAGETQYF
NA,TRBJ1-2,NA,TRBV5-5,TGTGCCAGCAGCCAGGTCCCGGGACAAGGGAAGAACTATGGCTACACCTTC,CASSQVPGQGKNYGYTF
TRBD2,TRBJ2-3,NA,TRBV5-1,TGCGCCAGCAGCCCCCAGGGCGGGGGGCCTACAGATACGCAGTATTTT,CASSPQGGGPTDTQYF
TRBD2,TRBJ2-1,NA,TRBV11-3,TGTGCCAGCAGCCCACTTAGGACTAGCGGGCCTTACAATGAGCAGTTCTTC,CASSPLRTSGPYNEQFF
NA,TRBJ2-1,NA,TRBV29-1,TGCAGCGTTGAGGGCAACAGGGCTTACAATGAGCAGTTCTTC,CSVEGNRAYNEQFF
NA,TRBJ2-4,NA,TRBV27,TGTGCCAGCAGTTTTAGTCGGCAGGGGCTGCCCAAAAACATTCAGTACTTC,CASSFSRQGLPKNIQYF
TRBD2,TRBJ2-1,NA,TRBV2,TGTGCCAGCAGTGAGGCGGGGGGCTCCAGCGAGCAGTTCTTC,CASSEAGGSSEQFF
NA,TRBJ1-2,NA,TRBV27,TGTGCCAGCAGGCCAACTCTTCGGACAATACGAAACTATGGCTACACCTTC,CASRPTLRTIRNYGYTF
NA,TRBJ1-1,NA,TRBV19,TGTGCCAGTAGTATGGACACTTTGAACACTGAAGCTTTCTTT,CASSMDTLNTEAFF
NA,TRBJ2-5,NA,TRBV2,TGTGCCAGCATAAGGGACTGGCAAGAGACCCAGTACTTC,CASIRDWQETQYF
NA,TRBJ1-5,NA,TRBV4-1,TGCGCCAGCAGCCAAGACAGGGTGTATCAGCCCCAGAATTTT,CASSQDRVYQPQNF
NA,TRBJ2-1,NA,TRBV5-6,TGTGCCAGCAGCTTGGCGCTTGCAGGGATCAACAATGAGCAGTTCTTC,CASSLALAGINNEQFF
NA,TRBJ1-2,NA,TRBV6-5,TGTGCCAGCAGTTACTCCGCAGGAATAAACTATGGCTACACCTTC,CASSYSAGINYGYTF
NA,TRBJ1-5,NA,TRBV2,TGTGCCAGCAGTGGAATAGAAAATCAGCCCCAGCATTTT,CASSGIENQPQHF
TRBD1,TRBJ1-1,few,TRBV11-2,TGTGCCAGCAGCCCGGACAGGGGCTCTGAAGCTTTCTTT,CASSPDRGSEAFF
NA,TRBJ1-4,NA,TRBV5-6,TGTGCCAGCAGCTTGGGAGGATTTAATGAAAAACTGTTTTTT,CASSLGGFNEKLFF
NA,TRBJ2-6,NA,TRBV7-8,TGTGCCAGCAGTAGACAGACTGGGGCCAACGTCCTGACTTTC,CASSRQTGANVLTF
NA,TRBJ1-5,NA,TRBV19,TGTGCCAGTAGTCCCCTCCCCAGGGGACCGCTAAGCAATCAGCCCCAGCATTTT,CASSPLPRGPLSNQPQHF
NA,TRBJ2-6,NA,TRBV4-1,TGCGCCAGCAGCCAACCCAGGGGCGTGGGGGCCAACGTCCTGACTTTC,CASSQPRGVGANVLTF
NA,TRBJ2-7,NA,TRBV5-1,TGCGCCAGCAGTTTGGCAGGGGCCACGATGCAGTACTTC,CASSLAGATMQYF
NA,TRBJ2-7,NA,TRBV7-8,TGTGCCAGCAGTCCCCGGGAAGGGAGGAATAGGGAGCAGTACTTC,CASSPREGRNREQYF
TRBD1,TRBJ2-1,once,TRBV30,TGTGCCTGGAGCAGGGGACAGGACAATGAGCAGTTCTTC,CAWSRGQDNEQFF
TRBD1,TRBJ2-7,NA,TRBV7-9,TGTGCCAGCAGCTCCGACAGGGTTACCTACGAGCAGTACTTC,CASSSDRVTYEQYF
TRBD2,TRBJ2-1,few,TRBV10-3,TGTGCCATCACAGAAGCTAGCGGGAGGCATGAGCAGTTCTTC,CAITEASGRHEQFF
TRBD2,TRBJ2-7,few,TRBV10-2,TGCGCCAGCAGGGAGGGACTAGCGGGAGGCGAGCAGTACTTC,CASREGLAGGEQYF
NA,TRBJ2-3,NA,TRBV11-2,TGTGCCAGCAGCTTATTCAGGTCAGATACGCAGTATTTT,CASSLFRSDTQYF
TRBD2,TRBJ2-1,medium-sized,TRBV6-1,TGTGCCAGCAGTGAAGAGGGACTAGCGGGAGGGCTACGCTACAATGAGCAGTTCTTC,CASSEEGLAGGLRYNEQFF
NA,TRBJ1-1,NA,TRBV27,TGTGCCAGCAGTTCCAACTTCCCGACAGGAAACACTGAAGCTTTCTTT,CASSSNFPTGNTEAFF
NA,TRBJ2-7,few,TRBV30,TGTGCCTGGGGCACAAGCTCCTACGAGCAGTACTTC,CAWGTSSYEQYF